This T cell receptor beta chain was sequenced during a study of blood T cell repertoires in COVID-19. This clone was detected only once. This table comes from immunoSEQ multiplex PCR, and its TCRdb copy is limited to in-frame clones, with some not included. This sample has around 270,000 clones, with 80% to 85% found just once. This CDR3 has 16 residues. Germline lookup yields CDR1 MNHEY and CDR2 SVGEGT. V shed 4 bases, J shed 4 bases, and the junction held 7 bases outside the gene matches. The sample taken for sequencing was peripheral blood. The V and J genes are TRBV6-2 or TRBV6-3 and TRBJ1-2; TRBD1 agrees at 12 bases. This TCR came from a man in his 60s with acute or convalescent COVID-19. The CDR3 is CASSLSGTGGGYGYTF. The CDR3 DNA sequence: TGTGCCAGCAGTTTATCCGGGACAGGGGGCGGCTATGGCTACACCTTC.